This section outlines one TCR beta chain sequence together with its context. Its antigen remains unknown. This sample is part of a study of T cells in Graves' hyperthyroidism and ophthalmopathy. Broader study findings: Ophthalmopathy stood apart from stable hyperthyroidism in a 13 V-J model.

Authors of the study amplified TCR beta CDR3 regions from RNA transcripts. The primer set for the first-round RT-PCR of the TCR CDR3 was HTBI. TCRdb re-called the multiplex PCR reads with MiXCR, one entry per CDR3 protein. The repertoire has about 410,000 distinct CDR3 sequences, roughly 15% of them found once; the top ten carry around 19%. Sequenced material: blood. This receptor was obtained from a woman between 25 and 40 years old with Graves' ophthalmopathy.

The CDR3 bases are TGTGCCACCAGCAGCGACTTGCCAGGGTTCGGCAAAAACATTCAGTACTTC. This encodes CATSSDLPGFGKNIQYF. The chain has TRBV15 and TRBJ2-4; tentatively, D is TRBD1 (5 bases). The V and J ends lost 3 bases and 3 bases respectively, with 18 bases between them. The germline CDR1 and CDR2 sequences are LNHNV and YYDKDF (reference sequence). This CDR3 has 17 amino acids. Full variable domain (outside the CDR3, taken from reference TRBV15 and TRBJ2-4): DAMVIQNPRYQVTQFGKPVTLSCSQTLNHNVMYWYQQKSSQAPKLLFHYYDKDFNNEADTPDNFQSRRPNTSFCFLDIRSPGLGDTAMYLCATSSDLPGFGKNIQYFGAGTRLSVL.